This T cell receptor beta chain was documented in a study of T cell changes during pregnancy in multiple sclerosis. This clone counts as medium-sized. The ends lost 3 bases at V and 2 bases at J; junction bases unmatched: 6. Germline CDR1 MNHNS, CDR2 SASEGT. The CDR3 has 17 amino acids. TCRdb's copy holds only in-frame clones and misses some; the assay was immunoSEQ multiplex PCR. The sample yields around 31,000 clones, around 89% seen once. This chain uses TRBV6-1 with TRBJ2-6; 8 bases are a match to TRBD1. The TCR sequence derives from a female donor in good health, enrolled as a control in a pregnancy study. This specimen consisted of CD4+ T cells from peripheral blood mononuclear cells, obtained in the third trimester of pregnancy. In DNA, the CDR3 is TGTGCCAGCAGTGAGTTCCAGGGGGCGGCTGGGGCCAACGTCCTGACTTTC. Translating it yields CASSEFQGAAGANVLTF.